This paragraph covers one T cell receptor beta chain sequence. The antigen remains unidentified. The CDR3 totals 16 residues. V gave up 3 bases and J gave up 1 base, with 17 bases separating them. Germline CDR1 reads SGDLS; CDR2 reads YYNGEE. The protocol was immunoSEQ multiplex PCR, while the TCRdb copy is restricted to in-frame clones and leaves out a portion. The table has about 92,000 clones, 91% seen once. The data were obtained in a study of T cell responses to AZD1222 COVID-19 vaccine. General study results and limits: A mostly white British donor set with more females was recruited, and clonal diversity was possibly underestimated.

This sequence originates from an adult in good health. Sequenced material: peripheral blood, taken on day 0 of AZD1222 vaccination. The rearrangement joins TRBV9 to TRBJ2-7; tentative D call: TRBD2 (5 bases). The CDR3 DNA sequence: TGTGCCAGCAGCGGAGGAGGCACCATCTTTTCCTACGAGCAGTACTTC. Its translation: CASSGGGTIFSYEQYF.